A selection of T cell receptor beta chains follows, all from one sample in a study of regulatory and conventional T cells in RAG deficiency. Sequencing used immunoSEQ multiplex PCR; TCRdb keeps in-frame clones, though not all of them. The sample has 29,000 or so clones, roughly 95% seen once. A further study also used this sample, focusing on regulatory T cells.

The material sequenced was CD25- CD4+ T cells sorted from blood. These receptors were collected from a human donor in good health. Each CDR3 is given with its conserved first and last residue. A D gene is named only where the DNA matches it firmly. Not every row has a clone size; where given, it reads once, few, many or a size class.

j_call: TRBJ2-3
clone_size: -
v_call: TRBV7-9
d_call: -
cdr3_aa: CASSFTRGASDTQYF
cdr3_nt: TGTGCCAGCAGCTTTACCAGGGGTGCATCAGATACGCAGTATTTT

j_call: TRBJ1-1
clone_size: -
v_call: TRBV28
d_call: TRBD1
cdr3_aa: CASRAAGTAGNTEAFF
cdr3_nt: TGTGCCAGCAGAGCTGCCGGGACAGCCGGGAACACTGAAGCTTTCTTT

j_call: TRBJ1-1
clone_size: -
v_call: TRBV11-2
d_call: -
cdr3_aa: CASSLEGGNTEAFF
cdr3_nt: TGTGCCAGCAGCTTGGAGGGAGGGAACACTGAAGCTTTCTTT

j_call: TRBJ2-2
clone_size: -
v_call: TRBV11-2
d_call: -
cdr3_aa: CASSLYRYTGELFF
cdr3_nt: TGTGCCAGCAGCTTATACAGATACACCGGGGAGCTGTTTTTT

j_call: TRBJ2-3
clone_size: -
v_call: TRBV5-1
d_call: -
cdr3_aa: CASSLGGALADTQYF
cdr3_nt: TGCGCCAGCAGCTTGGGGGGCGCTCTGGCAGATACGCAGTATTTT

j_call: TRBJ2-7
clone_size: -
v_call: TRBV21-1
d_call: -
cdr3_aa: CATPSGTGVEQYF
cdr3_nt: TGTGCCACCCCCTCCGGGACAGGGGTCGAGCAGTACTTC

j_call: TRBJ1-1
clone_size: -
v_call: TRBV5-5
d_call: TRBD1
cdr3_aa: CASSFDRANTEAFF
cdr3_nt: TGTGCCAGCAGCTTTGACAGGGCGAACACTGAAGCTTTCTTT

j_call: TRBJ1-1
clone_size: -
v_call: TRBV19
d_call: -
cdr3_aa: CASTRTVNTEAFF
cdr3_nt: TGTGCCAGTACCCGGACAGTGAACACTGAAGCTTTCTTT

j_call: TRBJ2-1
clone_size: -
v_call: TRBV7-3
d_call: TRBD1
cdr3_aa: CASSLTGQVEQFF
cdr3_nt: TGTGCCAGCAGCTTAACGGGACAGGTTGAGCAGTTCTTC

j_call: TRBJ1-2
clone_size: -
v_call: TRBV9
d_call: -
cdr3_aa: CASSETGHYGYTF
cdr3_nt: TGTGCCAGCAGCGAAACAGGGCACTATGGCTACACCTTC

j_call: TRBJ2-7
clone_size: -
v_call: TRBV19
d_call: TRBD1
cdr3_aa: CASSVPGGTYEQYF
cdr3_nt: TGTGCCAGTAGTGTCCCAGGGGGCACGTACGAGCAGTACTTC

j_call: TRBJ2-1
clone_size: -
v_call: TRBV5-5
d_call: -
cdr3_aa: CASSLPPGFNEQFF
cdr3_nt: TGTGCCAGCAGCTTGCCTCCCGGTTTCAATGAGCAGTTCTTC

j_call: TRBJ1-4
clone_size: -
v_call: TRBV28
d_call: -
cdr3_aa: CASSHVGGINEKLFF
cdr3_nt: TGTGCCAGCAGCCACGTGGGCGGGATTAATGAAAAACTGTTTTTT

j_call: TRBJ2-7
clone_size: -
v_call: TRBV4-1
d_call: -
cdr3_aa: CASSQHSLRDIRDEQYF
cdr3_nt: TGCGCCAGCAGCCAACACAGCCTACGGGACATAAGAGACGAGCAGTACTTC

j_call: TRBJ1-4
clone_size: -
v_call: TRBV6-5
d_call: TRBD1
cdr3_aa: CASSYVGTGNEKLFF
cdr3_nt: TGTGCCAGCAGTTACGTTGGGACAGGCAATGAAAAACTGTTTTTT

j_call: TRBJ2-2
clone_size: -
v_call: TRBV29-1
d_call: -
cdr3_aa: CSVSYTTGELFF
cdr3_nt: TGCAGCGTCTCTTATACTACCGGGGAGCTGTTTTTT

j_call: TRBJ1-5
clone_size: -
v_call: TRBV28
d_call: -
cdr3_aa: CATLSGNGNQPQHF
cdr3_nt: TGTGCCACCCTGTCGGGGAACGGCAATCAGCCCCAGCATTTT

j_call: TRBJ2-5
clone_size: once
v_call: TRBV7-2
d_call: TRBD1
cdr3_aa: CASSWTGFGQETQYF
cdr3_nt: TGTGCCAGCAGCTGGACAGGTTTTGGGCAAGAGACCCAGTACTTC

j_call: TRBJ2-1
clone_size: -
v_call: TRBV4-1
d_call: TRBD2
cdr3_aa: CASSQGILAGAYNEQFF
cdr3_nt: TGCGCCAGCAGCCAGGGTATCCTAGCGGGGGCCTACAATGAGCAGTTCTTC

j_call: TRBJ1-1
clone_size: -
v_call: TRBV30
d_call: TRBD1
cdr3_aa: CAWSGQGLSAFF
cdr3_nt: TGTGCCTGGAGTGGACAGGGTCTGTCAGCTTTCTTT

j_call: TRBJ1-6
clone_size: -
v_call: TRBV11-2
d_call: TRBD1
cdr3_aa: CASIAGTGSYNSPLHF
cdr3_nt: TGTGCCAGCATTGCCGGGACAGGCTCCTATAATTCACCCCTCCACTTT

j_call: TRBJ2-1
clone_size: -
v_call: TRBV4-2
d_call: -
cdr3_aa: CASSRGQGSYNEQFF
cdr3_nt: TGTGCCAGCAGCCGGGGGCAGGGTTCCTACAATGAGCAGTTCTTC

j_call: TRBJ1-1
clone_size: few
v_call: TRBV19
d_call: -
cdr3_aa: CASSIVERQGTEAFF
cdr3_nt: TGTGCCAGTAGTATAGTGGAGAGGCAGGGCACTGAAGCTTTCTTT

j_call: TRBJ1-3
clone_size: -
v_call: TRBV27
d_call: -
cdr3_aa: CASSPGVIGNTIYF
cdr3_nt: TGTGCCAGCAGTCCAGGGGTGATTGGAAACACCATATATTTT

j_call: TRBJ2-6
clone_size: -
v_call: TRBV5-1
d_call: TRBD2
cdr3_aa: CASTPEGLGQTGANVLTF
cdr3_nt: TGCGCCAGCACTCCCGAGGGACTAGGCCAGACTGGGGCCAACGTCCTGACTTTC

j_call: TRBJ1-1
clone_size: -
v_call: TRBV5-1
d_call: TRBD1
cdr3_aa: CASSSRPGQGDTEAFF
cdr3_nt: TGCGCCAGCAGCTCCAGACCGGGACAGGGGGACACTGAAGCTTTCTTT

j_call: TRBJ2-7
clone_size: -
v_call: TRBV5-6
d_call: TRBD1
cdr3_aa: CASSDRTGTGGHEQYF
cdr3_nt: TGTGCCAGCAGCGACCGGACCGGGACAGGGGGGCACGAGCAGTACTTC

j_call: TRBJ2-1
clone_size: -
v_call: TRBV10-1
d_call: TRBD1
cdr3_aa: CASSDWTGDFDEQFF
cdr3_nt: TGCGCCAGCAGTGATTGGACAGGGGATTTCGATGAGCAGTTCTTC

j_call: TRBJ1-4
clone_size: -
v_call: TRBV5-6
d_call: -
cdr3_aa: CASSLSLRGDEKLFF
cdr3_nt: TGTGCCAGCAGCTTGAGTCTCCGGGGGGATGAAAAACTGTTTTTT

j_call: TRBJ2-7
clone_size: -
v_call: TRBV5-1
d_call: TRBD2
cdr3_aa: CASSFGTSGAYEQYF
cdr3_nt: TGCGCCAGCAGCTTCGGGACTAGCGGGGCCTACGAGCAGTACTTC

j_call: TRBJ1-5
clone_size: once
v_call: TRBV28
d_call: TRBD1
cdr3_aa: CASSLIVGTVVRQPQHF
cdr3_nt: TGTGCCAGCAGTTTGATTGTAGGGACAGTGGTTCGGCAGCCCCAGCATTTT

j_call: TRBJ1-6
clone_size: -
v_call: TRBV30
d_call: -
cdr3_aa: CAWSPGRLSSPLHF
cdr3_nt: TGTGCCTGGAGCCCAGGCAGGTTGTCTTCACCCCTCCACTTT

j_call: TRBJ2-3
clone_size: -
v_call: TRBV7-8
d_call: TRBD2
cdr3_aa: CASTLTAGVTDTQYF
cdr3_nt: TGTGCCAGCACCTTGACAGCGGGGGTCACAGATACGCAGTATTTT

j_call: TRBJ1-1
clone_size: -
v_call: TRBV2
d_call: -
cdr3_aa: CASRPGEMNTEAFF
cdr3_nt: TGTGCCAGCAGGCCGGGGGAGATGAACACTGAAGCTTTCTTT

j_call: TRBJ2-5
clone_size: -
v_call: TRBV6-1
d_call: -
cdr3_aa: CASSEQGGETQYF
cdr3_nt: TGTGCCAGCAGTGAACAGGGGGGAGAGACCCAGTACTTC

j_call: TRBJ2-4
clone_size: -
v_call: TRBV9
d_call: TRBD1
cdr3_aa: CASSAGQGATKNIQYF
cdr3_nt: TGTGCCAGCAGCGCCGGACAGGGGGCGACCAAAAACATTCAGTACTTC

j_call: TRBJ2-1
clone_size: -
v_call: TRBV25-1
d_call: TRBD2
cdr3_aa: CASRQTSGDHEQFF
cdr3_nt: TGTGCCAGCAGGCAGACTAGCGGGGACCATGAGCAGTTCTTC

j_call: TRBJ1-6
clone_size: -
v_call: TRBV25-1
d_call: -
cdr3_aa: CASSEPYNNSPLHF
cdr3_nt: TGTGCCAGCAGTGAGCCCTATAATAATTCACCCCTCCACTTT

j_call: TRBJ1-6
clone_size: -
v_call: TRBV19
d_call: TRBD1
cdr3_aa: CASSPGTGSSYNSPLHF
cdr3_nt: TGTGCCAGTAGTCCCGGGACAGGGAGCTCCTATAATTCACCCCTCCACTTT

j_call: TRBJ1-6
clone_size: -
v_call: TRBV10-3
d_call: -
cdr3_aa: CATLLAAGDNSPLHF
cdr3_nt: TGTGCCACCCTCCTGGCGGCAGGGGATAATTCACCCCTCCACTTT

j_call: TRBJ1-2
clone_size: -
v_call: TRBV9
d_call: -
cdr3_aa: CASSVQTALKAGYTF
cdr3_nt: TGTGCCAGCAGCGTACAAACAGCCTTAAAGGCTGGCTACACCTTC

j_call: TRBJ2-7
clone_size: few
v_call: TRBV29-1
d_call: -
cdr3_aa: CSARTAPYEQYF
cdr3_nt: TGCAGCGCCCGGACAGCCCCTTACGAGCAGTACTTC

j_call: TRBJ1-2
clone_size: -
v_call: TRBV13
d_call: TRBD1
cdr3_aa: CASSLEGAGGYTF
cdr3_nt: TGTGCCAGCAGCCTGGAGGGGGCTGGTGGCTACACCTTC

j_call: TRBJ1-1
clone_size: -
v_call: TRBV28
d_call: -
cdr3_aa: CASTPYSGMAAFF
cdr3_nt: TGTGCCAGCACCCCCTACTCGGGGATGGCGGCTTTCTTT

j_call: TRBJ1-1
clone_size: -
v_call: TRBV18
d_call: TRBD1
cdr3_aa: CASSSLRDRGFNAEAFF
cdr3_nt: TGTGCCAGCTCCTCCCTGCGGGACAGGGGGTTTAACGCTGAAGCTTTCTTT

j_call: TRBJ1-1
clone_size: -
v_call: TRBV5-6
d_call: -
cdr3_aa: CASSPGQGLRTEAFF
cdr3_nt: TGTGCCAGCAGCCCAGGGCAGGGGCTGCGCACTGAAGCTTTCTTT

j_call: TRBJ1-5
clone_size: -
v_call: TRBV27
d_call: TRBD1
cdr3_aa: CASSPGTVYSNQPQHF
cdr3_nt: TGTGCCAGCAGTCCGGGGACAGTTTATAGCAATCAGCCCCAGCATTTT

j_call: TRBJ1-5
clone_size: -
v_call: TRBV19
d_call: -
cdr3_aa: CASSRPGEGGGQPQHF
cdr3_nt: TGTGCCAGTAGTAGGCCGGGGGAGGGGGGGGGTCAGCCCCAGCATTTT

j_call: TRBJ1-6
clone_size: -
v_call: TRBV28
d_call: -
cdr3_aa: CASSLPGDNSPLHF
cdr3_nt: TGTGCCAGCAGTTTGCCAGGGGATAATTCACCCCTCCACTTT

j_call: TRBJ2-7
clone_size: -
v_call: TRBV2
d_call: TRBD1
cdr3_aa: CASSEERDRGSEQYF
cdr3_nt: TGTGCCAGCAGTGAAGAAAGGGACAGGGGGAGCGAGCAGTACTTC

j_call: TRBJ2-4
clone_size: -
v_call: TRBV20-1
d_call: TRBD2
cdr3_aa: CSAVRGDIQYF
cdr3_nt: TGCAGTGCGGTCCGGGGGGACATTCAGTACTTC